This TCR beta chain was found in a study of blood T cell repertoires in COVID-19. As for the study in general: Researchers got acute and convalescent COVID-19 samples from the United States, Italy and Spain.

With V trimmed by 6 bases and J by 4 bases, 7 bases remained unmatched. The CDR3 runs 14 residues. From germline, CDR1 is MNHEY and CDR2 SVGAGI. Cohorts were determined from participant-reported clinical history. Someone with COVID-19 had been met by exposed participants within 2 weeks before study entry. Per the study methods: Nucleated cell counts were estimated from reference gene primer amplification. Measured with immunoSEQ multiplex PCR; TCRdb has only the in-frame clones, and not every one. From that table come the V and J calls and clone size; the DNA was used to work out D and trimming. The table lists a few hundred thousand clones, 86% of them singletons, with roughly 4% in the top ten. This clone appeared a single time.

J is TRBJ2-7 and V is TRBV6-5; 9 nucleotides agree with TRBD2. The specimen was PBMCs or T cells enriched from blood (not recorded which). This sequence was found in a woman in her thirties who had been exposed to COVID-19. CDR3 nucleotide sequence: TGTGCCAGCAGGCCGGGACTAGCTTCGTACGAGCAGTACTTC. Amino acids: CASRPGLASYEQYF.